Given below is one T cell receptor beta chain in context. Its target is not known. This sample is part of a study of T cell repertoires in cytomegalovirus infection. Germline lookup yields CDR1 SGHKS and CDR2 YYEKEE (reference sequence). Trimming removed 4 bases from V and 4 bases from J; junction bases left unmatched: 8. This CDR3 is built from 16 residues. Study-level findings and limits: People with CMV and the relevant HLA were identified by cumulative public TCR beta family frequency.

One entry per CDR3 protein results from TCRdb running MiXCR on the reads. Among about 180,000 distinct CDR3 sequences, about 15% were seen once, and the ten largest hold almost 25%. Sequencing was done on a sample of CD8+ T cells from PBMCs. This TCR came from a human donor in good health (CMV status not recorded). Some clones in this sample may be carry-over from other donors' samples. The rearrangement links TRBV5-5 to TRBJ1-5, with 10 bases that match TRBD1. The CDR3 nucleotides are TGTGCCAGCAGCGGAACCGGGACAGGGGCTAATCAGCCCCAGCATTTT. This sequence encodes CASSGTGTGANQPQHF.